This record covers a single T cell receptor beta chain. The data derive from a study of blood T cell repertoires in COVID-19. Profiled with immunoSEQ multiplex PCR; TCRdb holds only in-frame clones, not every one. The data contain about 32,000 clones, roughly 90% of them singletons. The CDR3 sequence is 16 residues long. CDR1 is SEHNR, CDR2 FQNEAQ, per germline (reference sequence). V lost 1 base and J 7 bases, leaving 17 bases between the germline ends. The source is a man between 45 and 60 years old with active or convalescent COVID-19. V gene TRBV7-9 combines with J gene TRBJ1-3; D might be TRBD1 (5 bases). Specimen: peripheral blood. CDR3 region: CASSLVRGRARNTIYF. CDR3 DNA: TGTGCCAGCAGCTTAGTTCGCGGCAGGGCAAGGAACACCATATATTTT.